Presented here are 25 T cell receptor beta chains from one specimen sequenced in a study of control samples from healthy donors and cancer patients. Sequencing was performed with immunoSEQ multiplex PCR; in TCRdb, only in-frame clones are kept and a portion is missing. This sample has roughly 64,000 clones; 90% occur once, and the top ten carry 1.2%. Input material: PBMCs. The source is a woman aged 50 to 60 with colorectal cancer.

The chain uses TRBV11-3 and TRBJ2-3; weak D call: TRBD1 (5 bases). Germline-derived CDR1 and CDR2 are SGHNT and YENEEA. V was shortened by 1 base and J by 5 bases, with 16 bases between the two germline ends. This CDR3 comprises 16 residues. The chain's CDR3 is CASSLGDRPTEDTQYF. The CDR3 DNA reads as TGTGCCAGCAGCTTAGGCGACAGACCCACGGAAGATACGCAGTATTTT.

The chain combines TRBV5-1 with TRBJ1-2; 11 nucleotides line up with TRBD1. CDR1 and CDR2 (germline): SGHRS, YFSETQ. The CDR3 totals 14 residues. V gave up 3 bases and J gave up 6 bases; unmatched junction bases: 4. DNA of the CDR3: TGCGCCAGCAGCTGGGACAGGGGGAACGATGGCTACACCTTC. Protein product: CASSWDRGNDGYTF.

The chain uses TRBV4-1 and TRBJ1-1; D perhaps matches TRBD1 (5 bases). CDR3 length: 16 residues. Germline assignment: CDR1 MGHRA and CDR2 YSYEKL. V was trimmed by 0 bases and J by 5 bases, leaving 16 bases between them. CDR3 in amino acids: CASSQEPYQGGTEAFF. CDR3 nucleotides: TGCGCCAGCAGCCAAGAGCCGTACCAGGGTGGTACTGAAGCTTTCTTT.

The chain carries TRBV30 and TRBJ2-7, with 9 positions matching TRBD2. Germline V gene data show CDR1 as GTSNPN and CDR2 as SVGIG (reference sequence). The junction had 3 bases not matched to a gene; V was cut back by 4 bases and J by 2 bases. The length of the CDR3 is 13 residues. CDR3 nucleotides: TGTGCCTGGACGGCGGGAGGGCCCTACGAGCAGTACTTC. Its translation: CAWTAGGPYEQYF.

The chain couples TRBV7-6 to TRBJ1-1; D call uncertain. V was clipped by 1 base and J by 1 base, with 10 bases between them. This CDR3 comprises 15 residues. Germline values: CDR1 SGHVS, CDR2 FNYEAQ. This CDR3 reads CASSLVPTGNTEAFF. The CDR3 region has the DNA TGTGCCAGCAGCTTAGTCCCGACGGGGAACACTGAAGCTTTCTTT.

This chain joins TRBV10-3 and TRBJ2-5; a possible D gene is TRBD2 (5 bases). V lost 10 bases, J lost 2 bases, and 5 bases lay in between. The germline V gene encodes CDR1 ENHRY and CDR2 SYGVKD. This CDR3 spans 10 amino acids. The CDR3 nucleotides read TGTGCCACGGGACAAGAGACCCAGTACTTC. Translated: CATGQETQYF.

This clone was observed a few times. The chain couples TRBV2 to TRBJ1-4; D uncertain. Germline-derived CDR1 and CDR2 are SNHLY and FYNNEI. Trimming removed 2 bases from V and 13 bases from J, with 14 bases in between. CDR3 size: 13 residues. The CDR3, as DNA: TGTGCCAGCAGTGAATCGAGAGGGAACAGACTGTTTTTT. Residues: CASSESRGNRLFF.

The rearrangement links TRBV11-3 to TRBJ2-3, with D maybe TRBD2 (6 bases). The CDR3 consists of 17 residues. Germline V gene sequence: CDR1 SGHNT, CDR2 YENEEA. Trimming pared 5 bases from V and 5 bases from J, leaving 23 bases between. In nucleotides, the CDR3 is TGTGCCAGCAGCCCGGCCACTAGCCCCCGGGGGAAAGATACGCAGTATTTT. Translating gives CASSPATSPRGKDTQYF.

This rearrangement joins TRBV5-1 to TRBJ1-5; perhaps TRBD1 as D (5 bases). The germline V and J ends were trimmed by 4 bases and 2 bases, with 13 bases remaining between them. Per germline, CDR1 SGHRS and CDR2 YFSETQ. CDR3 length: 15 amino acids. CDR3 loop: CASSPRDSRNQPQHF. The DNA of the CDR3 is TGCGCCAGCAGCCCCCGGGACTCCCGCAATCAGCCCCAGCATTTT.

The rearrangement links TRBV3-1 (or the pseudogene TRBV3-2) to TRBJ2-5; 11 bases are shared with TRBD2. Germline V gene data show CDR1 as LGHDT and CDR2 as YNNKEL (reference sequence). With V trimmed by 3 bases and J by 6 bases, 9 bases remained unmatched. The CDR3 contains 16 residues. The CDR3 loop reads CASSHWVSGGGKTQYF. CDR3 coding DNA: TGTGCCAGCAGCCATTGGGTTAGCGGGGGGGGAAAGACCCAGTACTTC.

The V gene is TRBV3-1 (or the pseudogene TRBV3-2), the J gene TRBJ2-7, with D perhaps matching TRBD2 (5 bases). Trimming cost V 4 bases and J 13 bases, with 14 bases left between them. This CDR3 contains 11 residues. Germline V lookup: CDR1 LGHDT, CDR2 YNNKEL (reference sequence). DNA of the CDR3: TGTGCCAGCAGCCGCGCCGGGCGGGCTTACTTC. Translation gives CASSRAGRAYF.

A note on this clone: Other DNA variants within this sample encode the same CDR3. The chain combines TRBV11-2 with TRBJ2-1; 7 nucleotides match TRBD1. The CDR3 consists of 16 residues. The junction had 11 bases not matched to a gene; V was cut back by 0 bases and J by 9 bases. The germline V gene encodes CDR1 SGHAT and CDR2 FQNNGV. The CDR3 loop reads CASSLDLGRGPGEQFF. The CDR3 nucleotides are TGTGCCAGCAGCTTAGATCTCGGTAGGGGGCCTGGTGAGCAGTTCTTC.

The genes are TRBV15 and TRBJ2-3; the match to TRBD2 covers 10 bases. The J segment lost 7 bases and the V segment lost 0 bases, leaving 10 bases of the junction unmatched. CDR3 length equals 17 residues. Germline CDR1 LNHNV, CDR2 YYDKDF (reference sequence). CDR3 residues: CATSRDLGLAVLNTQYF. As DNA, the CDR3 is TGTGCCACCAGCAGAGATCTAGGACTAGCGGTATTAAATACGCAGTATTTT. Using reference TRBV15 and TRBJ2-3 for the parts outside the CDR3, the full variable domain is DAMVIQNPRYQVTQFGKPVTLSCSQTLNHNVMYWYQQKSSQAPKLLFHYYDKDFNNEADTPDNFQSRRPNTSFCFLDIRSPGLGDTAMYLCATSRDLGLAVLNTQYFGPGTRLTVL.

The rearrangement joins TRBV5-6 to TRBJ1-1; maybe TRBD1 (5 bases). CDR1 and CDR2 (germline): SGHDT, YYEEEE. This CDR3 is built from 12 residues. The germline V and J ends were trimmed by 4 bases and 7 bases, with 11 bases remaining between them. CDR3 residues: CASSPGPYEAFF. CDR3 in DNA: TGTGCCAGCAGCCCGGGACCCTATGAAGCTTTCTTT.

V and J are TRBV7-3 and TRBJ2-7; 7 nucleotides match TRBD2. The CDR3 consists of 16 residues. J was trimmed by 6 bases and V by 1 base; bases with no gene match: 12. From germline, CDR1 is SGHTA and CDR2 FQGTGA. The CDR3 DNA follows: TGTGCCAGCAGCTTAATGGGGGAGGGTGTCGGGACCGAGCAGTACTTC. This gives the protein CASSLMGEGVGTEQYF.

The chain has TRBV6-1 and TRBJ2-1; a possible D gene is TRBD2 (6 bases). Germline V gives CDR1 MNHNS, CDR2 SASEGT. V was clipped by 0 bases and J by 0 bases, with 9 bases between them. The CDR3 spans 16 residues. The CDR3 here is CASSEAGGSSYNEQFF. CDR3 coding DNA: TGTGCCAGCAGTGAAGCGGGGGGAAGCTCCTACAATGAGCAGTTCTTC.

The chain uses TRBV6-5 and TRBJ2-5; no clear D gene. The germline V and J ends were trimmed by 8 bases and 1 base, with 11 bases remaining between them. The CDR3 totals 13 residues. Germline CDR1 and CDR2: MNHEY and SVGAGI. Here the CDR3 DNA reads TGTGCCAGCTGCCGGCAGATCCAAGAGACCCAGTACTTC. Encoded protein: CASCRQIQETQYF.

The V call is TRBV18, the J call TRBJ1-2; TRBD1 is a possible D gene (5 bases). The V gene lost 3 bases and the J gene lost 4 bases, with 15 bases spanning the gap. Germline CDR1 is KGHSH and CDR2 is LQKENI. The length of the CDR3 is 15 residues. The CDR3 spells CASSPRDGTPYGYTF. CDR3 DNA sequence: TGTGCCAGCTCACCGCGGGACGGGACCCCCTATGGCTACACCTTC.

This clone was recorded only once. The J gene is TRBJ2-1, the V gene TRBV5-1, with D hard to call. Trimming shortened V by 0 bases and J by 4 bases, and 11 bases separated the two germline ends. Germline V gene sequence: CDR1 SGHRS, CDR2 YFSETQ. The CDR3 is 15 residues long. The CDR3 region has the DNA TGCGCCAGCAGCTTGGCTGGCGGCAATTACAATGAGCAGTTCTTC. Translating it yields CASSLAGGNYNEQFF. The full variable domain, rest sourced from reference TRBV5-1 and TRBJ2-1, is KAGVTQTPRYLIKTRGQQVTLSCSPISGHRSVSWYQQTPGQGLQFLFEYFSETQRNKGNFPGRFSGRQFSNSRSEMNVSTLELGDSALYLCASSLAGGNYNEQFFGPGTRLTVL.

To note about this clone: Other DNA sequences of this sample code for an identical CDR3. The CDR3 DNA follows: TGTGCCAGCTCACCCGGGACGGACCAGCCCCAGCATTTT. Amino acids: CASSPGTDQPQHF. The chain has TRBV18 and TRBJ1-5; possible D gene TRBD1, 5 bases. The CDR3 runs 13 residues. The germline V and J ends were trimmed by 3 bases and 7 bases, with 10 bases remaining between them. The germline V gene has CDR1 KGHSH and CDR2 LQKENI.

The sample holds one count of this clone. J is TRBJ2-1 and V is TRBV5-1; 8 bases align to TRBD1. V lost 3 bases and J lost 7; bases outside the gene matches: 12. The germline gives CDR1 SGHRS, CDR2 YFSETQ. CDR3 length: 16 amino acids. CDR3 region: CASSSPAGGAVNEQFF. The CDR3 region has the DNA TGCGCCAGCAGCTCACCGGCAGGGGGCGCGGTAAATGAGCAGTTCTTC.

V and J are TRBV7-6 and TRBJ2-3; TRBD2 aligns across 10 bases. Germline V gives CDR1 SGHVS, CDR2 FNYEAQ. The CDR3 runs 16 residues. Losses at the gene ends were 2 bases for V and 2 bases for J; bases not matched to a gene: 4. CDR3 in DNA: TGTGCCAGCAGCTTAAGCGGGAGGGCCTTCACAGATACGCAGTATTTT. Encoded protein: CASSLSGRAFTDTQYF.

Details on this clone: The junction departs from germline at one end; a sequencing error may be responsible. The V call is TRBV7-3, the J call TRBJ2-7; perhaps TRBD2 as D (5 bases). The germline V gene encodes CDR1 SGHTA and CDR2 FQGTGA. The CDR3 runs 13 residues. The CDR3 reads CASSLADSYGQYF. CDR3 coding DNA: TGTGCCAGCAGCTTAGCGGACTCCTACGGGCAGTACTTC.

This clone was recorded once. DNA for the CDR3: TGCGCCAGCAGTGACCCCGGGACAGGGGGCTTCAATGAGCAGTTCTTC. The encoded protein is CASSDPGTGGFNEQFF. V gene TRBV10-1 combines with J gene TRBJ2-1, with 12 bases identical to TRBD1. The CDR3 is 16 amino acids. The V gene's germline CDR1 is WNHNN and CDR2 SYGVQD (reference sequence). Trimming at V came to 3 bases and at J to 6 bases, leaving 6 bases not matched to a gene.

The V gene is TRBV7-9, the J gene TRBJ1-2; no reliable D call. The germline V gene has CDR1 SEHNR and CDR2 FQNEAQ (reference sequence). CDR3 size: 14 residues. V was clipped by 5 bases and J by 8 bases, with 18 bases between them. The CDR3 here is CASSQEAGSGGYTF. The CDR3 DNA follows: TGTGCCAGCAGCCAGGAGGCCGGTTCGGGCGGCTACACCTTC. The variable domain in full, completed from reference TRBV7-9 and TRBJ1-2, reads DTGVSQNPRHKITKRGQNVTFRCDPISEHNRLYWYRQTLGQGPEFLTYFQNEAQLEKSRLLSDRFSAERPKGSFSTLEIQRTEQGDSAMYLCASSQEAGSGGYTFGSGTRLTVV.